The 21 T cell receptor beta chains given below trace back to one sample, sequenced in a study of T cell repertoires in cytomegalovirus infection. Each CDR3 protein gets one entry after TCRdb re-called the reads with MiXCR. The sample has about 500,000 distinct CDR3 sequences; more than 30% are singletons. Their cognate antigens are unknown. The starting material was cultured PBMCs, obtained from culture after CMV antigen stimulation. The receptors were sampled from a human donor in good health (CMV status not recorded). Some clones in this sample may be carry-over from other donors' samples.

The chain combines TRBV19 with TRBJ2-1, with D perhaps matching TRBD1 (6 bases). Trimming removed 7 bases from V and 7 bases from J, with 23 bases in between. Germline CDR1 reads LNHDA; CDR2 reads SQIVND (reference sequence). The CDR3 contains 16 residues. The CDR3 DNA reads TGTGCCAGTACCTCGATCTATCAGGGGCCGGGGAATGAGCAGTTCTTC. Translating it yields CASTSIYQGPGNEQFF.

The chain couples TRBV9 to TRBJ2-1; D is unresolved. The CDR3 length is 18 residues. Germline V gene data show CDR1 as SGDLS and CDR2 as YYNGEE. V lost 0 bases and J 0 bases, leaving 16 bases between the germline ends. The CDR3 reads CASSVVDFGPVSYNEQFF. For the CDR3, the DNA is TGTGCCAGCAGCGTAGTAGATTTTGGACCCGTCTCCTACAATGAGCAGTTCTTC.

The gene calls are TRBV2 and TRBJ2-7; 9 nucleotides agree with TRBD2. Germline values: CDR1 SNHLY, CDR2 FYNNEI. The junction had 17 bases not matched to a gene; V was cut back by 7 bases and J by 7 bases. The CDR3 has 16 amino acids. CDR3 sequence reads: CASTLGLAAPRWEQYF. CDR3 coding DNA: TGTGCCAGCACCTTGGGACTAGCAGCCCCGAGGTGGGAGCAGTACTTC.

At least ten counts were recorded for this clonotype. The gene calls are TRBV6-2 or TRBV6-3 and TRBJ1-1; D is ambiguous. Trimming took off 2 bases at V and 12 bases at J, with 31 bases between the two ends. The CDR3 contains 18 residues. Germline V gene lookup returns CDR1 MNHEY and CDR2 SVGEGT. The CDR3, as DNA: TGTGCCAGCAGTTACAGCGTGGGTCGGGGATATGGAACGAAGTGGACTTTCTTT. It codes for CASSYSVGRGYGTKWTFF.

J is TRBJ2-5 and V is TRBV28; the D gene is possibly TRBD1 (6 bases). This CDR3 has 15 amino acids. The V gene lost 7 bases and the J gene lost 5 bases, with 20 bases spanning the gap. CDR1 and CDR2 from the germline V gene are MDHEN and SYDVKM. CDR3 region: CASILGRGQVETQYF. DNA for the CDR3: TGTGCCAGCATCCTGGGTAGGGGACAAGTGGAGACCCAGTACTTC.

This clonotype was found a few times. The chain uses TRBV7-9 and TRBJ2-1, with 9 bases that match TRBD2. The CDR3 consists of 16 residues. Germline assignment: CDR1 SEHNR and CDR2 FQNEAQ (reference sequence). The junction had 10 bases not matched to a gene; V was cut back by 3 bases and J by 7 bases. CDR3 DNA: TGTGCCAGCAGCTTTATTGTCGGGCTAGCGGGGAATGAGCAGTTCTTC. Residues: CASSFIVGLAGNEQFF. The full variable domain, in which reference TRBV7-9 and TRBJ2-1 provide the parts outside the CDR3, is DTGVSQNPRHKITKRGQNVTFRCDPISEHNRLYWYRQTLGQGPEFLTYFQNEAQLEKSRLLSDRFSAERPKGSFSTLEIQRTEQGDSAMYLCASSFIVGLAGNEQFFGPGTRLTVL.

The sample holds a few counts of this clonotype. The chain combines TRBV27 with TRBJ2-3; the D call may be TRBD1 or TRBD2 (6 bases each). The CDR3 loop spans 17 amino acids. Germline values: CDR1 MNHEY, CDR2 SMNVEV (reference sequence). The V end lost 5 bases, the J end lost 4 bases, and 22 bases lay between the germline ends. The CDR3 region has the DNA TGTGCCAGCAGTCCGGGGGCAGTGGGGGGCTTCGCAGATACGCAGTATTTT. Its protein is CASSPGAVGGFADTQYF.

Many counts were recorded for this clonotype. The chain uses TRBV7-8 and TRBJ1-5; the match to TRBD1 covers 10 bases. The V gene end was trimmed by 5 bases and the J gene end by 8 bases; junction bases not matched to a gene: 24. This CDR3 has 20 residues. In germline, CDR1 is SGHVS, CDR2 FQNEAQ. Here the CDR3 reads CASSPRVAGTGAWLGEPQHF. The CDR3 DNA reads TGTGCCAGCAGCCCTAGAGTGGCCGGGACAGGGGCTTGGCTGGGAGAGCCCCAGCATTTT.

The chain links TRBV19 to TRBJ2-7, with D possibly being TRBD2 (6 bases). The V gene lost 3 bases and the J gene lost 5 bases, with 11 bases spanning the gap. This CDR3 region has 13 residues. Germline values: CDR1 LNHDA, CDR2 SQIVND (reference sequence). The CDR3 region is CASSMGLRDEQYF. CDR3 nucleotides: TGTGCCAGTAGTATGGGACTTCGGGACGAGCAGTACTTC.

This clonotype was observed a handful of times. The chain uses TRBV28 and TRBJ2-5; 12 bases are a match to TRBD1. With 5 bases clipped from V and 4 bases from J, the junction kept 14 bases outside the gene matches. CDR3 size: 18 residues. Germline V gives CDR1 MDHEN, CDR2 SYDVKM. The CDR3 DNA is TGTGCCAGCAGTGGGACAGGGGGCCGGGCGGGGGCGAGAGAGACCCAGTACTTC. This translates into CASSGTGGRAGARETQYF.

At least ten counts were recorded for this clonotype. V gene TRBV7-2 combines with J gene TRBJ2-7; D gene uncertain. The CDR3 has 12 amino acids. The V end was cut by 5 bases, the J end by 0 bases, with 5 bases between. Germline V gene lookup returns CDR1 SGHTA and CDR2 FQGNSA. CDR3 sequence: CASSPNSYEQYF. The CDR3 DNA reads TGTGCCAGCAGCCCTAACTCCTACGAGCAGTACTTC.

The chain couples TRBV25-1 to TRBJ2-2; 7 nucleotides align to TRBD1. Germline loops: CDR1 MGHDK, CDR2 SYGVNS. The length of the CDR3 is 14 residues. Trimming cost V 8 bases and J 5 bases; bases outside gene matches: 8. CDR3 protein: CASGMTGRTGELFF. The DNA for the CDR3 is TGTGCCAGCGGAATGACAGGGCGTACCGGGGAGCTGTTTTTT.

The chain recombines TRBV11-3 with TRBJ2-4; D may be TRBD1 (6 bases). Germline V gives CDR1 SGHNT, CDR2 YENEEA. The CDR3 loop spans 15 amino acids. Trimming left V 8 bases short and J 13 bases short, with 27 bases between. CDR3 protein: CASRFLKGQHNKQYF. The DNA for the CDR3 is TGTGCCAGCCGATTTTTGAAGGGACAACATAATAAGCAGTACTTC.

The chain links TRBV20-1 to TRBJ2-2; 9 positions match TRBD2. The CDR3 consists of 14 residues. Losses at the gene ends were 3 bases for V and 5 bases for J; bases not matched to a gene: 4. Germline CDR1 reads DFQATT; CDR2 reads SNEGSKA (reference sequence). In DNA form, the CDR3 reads TGCAGTGCTAGGAGCGGGAGGAATACCGGGGAGCTGTTTTTT. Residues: CSARSGRNTGELFF.

The CDR3, as DNA: TGCGCCAGCAGCCAAGATGGAAACCCTCTCGGGGGAGAGCAGTTCTTC. Amino acid sequence: CASSQDGNPLGGEQFF. The rearrangement joins TRBV4-3 to TRBJ2-1; D may be TRBD2 (6 bases). V was clipped by 0 bases and J by 10 bases, with 19 bases between them. The germline V gene encodes CDR1 LGHNA and CDR2 YSLEER. The CDR3 covers 16 residues.

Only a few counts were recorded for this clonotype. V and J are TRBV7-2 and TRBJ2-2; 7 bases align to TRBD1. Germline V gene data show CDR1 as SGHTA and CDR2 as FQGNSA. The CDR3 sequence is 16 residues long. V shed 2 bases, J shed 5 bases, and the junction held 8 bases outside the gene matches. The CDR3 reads CASSLSPTGRTGELFF. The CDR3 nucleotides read TGTGCCAGCAGCTTAAGTCCGACAGGGCGGACCGGGGAGCTGTTTTTT.

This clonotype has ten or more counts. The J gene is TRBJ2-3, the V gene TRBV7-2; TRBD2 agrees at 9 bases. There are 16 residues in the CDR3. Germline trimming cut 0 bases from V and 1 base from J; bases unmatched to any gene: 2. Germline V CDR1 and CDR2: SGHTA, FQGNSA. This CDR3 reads CASSLAGTSRTDTQYF. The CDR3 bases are TGTGCCAGCAGCTTAGCGGGGACTAGCCGCACAGATACGCAGTATTTT.

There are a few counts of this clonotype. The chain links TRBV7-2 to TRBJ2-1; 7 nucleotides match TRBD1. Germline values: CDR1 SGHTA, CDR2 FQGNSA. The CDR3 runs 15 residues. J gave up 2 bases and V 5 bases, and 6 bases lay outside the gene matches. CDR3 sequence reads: CASSQRQGPYNEQFF. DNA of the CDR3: TGTGCCAGCAGCCAACGACAGGGACCCTACAATGAGCAGTTCTTC.

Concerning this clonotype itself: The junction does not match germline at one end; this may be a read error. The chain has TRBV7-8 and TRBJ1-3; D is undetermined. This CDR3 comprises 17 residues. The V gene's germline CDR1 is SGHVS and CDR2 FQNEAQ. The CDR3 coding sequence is TGTGCCAGCAGCTTAGTAGGACTCAGGAGCTCTGGAACCACCATATATTTT. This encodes CASSLVGLRSSGTTIYF.

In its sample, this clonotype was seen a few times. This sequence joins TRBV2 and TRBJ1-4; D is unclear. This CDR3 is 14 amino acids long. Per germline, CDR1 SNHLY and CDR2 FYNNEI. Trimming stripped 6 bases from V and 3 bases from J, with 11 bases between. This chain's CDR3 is CASSARVPNEKLFF. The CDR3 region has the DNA TGTGCCAGCAGCGCAAGGGTCCCTAATGAAAAACTGTTTTTT.

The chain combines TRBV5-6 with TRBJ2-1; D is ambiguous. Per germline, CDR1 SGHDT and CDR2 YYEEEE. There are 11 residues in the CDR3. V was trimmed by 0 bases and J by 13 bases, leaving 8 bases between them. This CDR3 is CASSLGEVQFF. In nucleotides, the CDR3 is TGTGCCAGCAGCTTGGGAGAAGTACAGTTCTTC. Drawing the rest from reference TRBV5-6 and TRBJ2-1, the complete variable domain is DAGVTQSPTHLIKTRGQQVTLRCSPKSGHDTVSWYQQALGQGPQFIFQYYEEEERQRGNFPDRFSGHQFPNYSSELNVNALLLGDSALYLCASSLGEVQFFGPGTRLTVL.